The 25 T cell receptor beta chains below were found in one sample sequenced in a study of cytomegalovirus exposure and HLA in healthy donors. With 60 Vbeta and 13 Jbeta primers, the PCR was carried out. The repertoire was sequenced with immunoSEQ multiplex PCR; TCRdb's copy has only in-frame clones and lacks some. The sample includes roughly 100,000 clones, around four fifths of them seen just once. Sequencing was performed on PBMCs. Source of these receptors: a woman between 35 and 50 years old in good health and CMV-seropositive.

This clone was detected only once. V and J are TRBV4-2 and TRBJ1-6, with 9 bases fitting TRBD1. V lost 1 base and J lost 8; bases outside the gene matches: 9. CDR1 is LGHNA, CDR2 YNFKEQ, per germline. The CDR3 length is 17 residues. The CDR3 sequence is CASSQVQRQGVYSPLHF. CDR3 bases: TGTGCCAGCAGCCAAGTTCAGAGACAGGGGGTTTATTCACCCCTCCACTTT.

The rearrangement links TRBV10-3 to TRBJ1-2; 10 bases agree with TRBD1. Trimming took 2 bases from V and 5 from J; bases not matched to a gene: 11. Germline V gene sequence: CDR1 ENHRY, CDR2 SYGVKD. This CDR3 comprises 17 residues. This CDR3 reads CAISEPKTGGGGYGYTF. The CDR3 DNA follows: TGTGCCATCAGTGAGCCTAAGACAGGGGGCGGCGGGTATGGCTACACCTTC.

The rearrangement uses TRBV12-5 and TRBJ2-3, with TRBD2 as a possible D gene (6 bases). V lost 3 bases and J 4 bases, leaving 8 bases between the germline ends. There are 13 residues in the CDR3. Germline CDR1 and CDR2: LGHNT and FRNRAP. CDR3 residues: CASGFTGADTQYF. The CDR3 nucleotides read TGTGCTAGTGGTTTTACGGGAGCAGATACGCAGTATTTT.

The CDR3 DNA is TGTGCCAGCAGCTTATCATATGTTCGGGAGGGGGCCAGAAGATCAGACTACACCTTC. Translation gives CASSLSYVREGARRSDYTF. V is TRBV7-9 and J is TRBJ1-2, with 7 bases identical to TRBD1. V trimming: 2 bases; J trimming: 10 bases; junction bases outside the gene matches: 25. Per germline, CDR1 SEHNR and CDR2 FQNEAQ (reference sequence). CDR3 length: 19 residues.

The chain couples TRBV6-4 to TRBJ1-6, with unresolved D. V was shortened by 5 bases and J by 0 bases, with 14 bases between the two germline ends. This CDR3 comprises 17 residues. The V gene's germline CDR1 is MRHNA and CDR2 SNTAGT. CDR3 sequence (DNA): TGTGCCAGCAGTTATTCATCTTGGAGCTCCTATAATTCACCCCTCCACTTT. It codes for CASSYSSWSSYNSPLHF.

The genes are TRBV29-1 and TRBJ2-5; 7 bases map to TRBD1. Germline V gene sequence: CDR1 SQVTM, CDR2 ANQGSEA. The CDR3 is 14 amino acids. V lost 6 bases to trimming and J lost 4 bases; unmatched junction nucleotides: 11. The CDR3 is CSVQTGRGAETQYF. The CDR3 bases are TGCAGCGTCCAGACAGGGCGTGGGGCAGAGACCCAGTACTTC.

The rearrangement uses TRBV7-2 and TRBJ2-3; 13 positions agree with TRBD2. There are 19 residues in the CDR3. V shed 8 bases and J 1 base; nucleotides not matched to a gene: 15. Per germline, CDR1 SGHTA and CDR2 FQGNSA. CDR3 coding DNA: TGTGCCAGCTCCCCATGGGGGACTAGCGGGGCGCTTGGCACAGATACGCAGTATTTT. Translated: CASSPWGTSGALGTDTQYF.

This clone was counted a single time. The rearrangement joins TRBV4-2 to TRBJ2-5, with a tentative D call TRBD2 (5 bases). V was cut by 1 base and J by 5 bases, with 11 bases left in between. The germline CDR1 and CDR2 sequences are LGHNA and YNFKEQ. The CDR3 extends over 14 amino acids. The CDR3 region is CASSQASRGETQYF. Written as DNA, the CDR3 is TGTGCCAGCAGCCAAGCGTCCCGGGGTGAGACCCAGTACTTC.

The chain combines TRBV7-2 with TRBJ2-7, with 11 nucleotides matching TRBD2. There are 14 residues in the CDR3. The junction had 5 bases not matched to a gene; V was cut back by 2 bases and J by 8 bases. CDR1 and CDR2 from the germline V gene are SGHTA and FQGNSA. The chain's CDR3 is CASSLTSGGIQQYF. DNA for the CDR3: TGTGCCAGCAGCTTAACTAGCGGGGGAATTCAGCAGTACTTC.

This clone was observed a few times. The chain is built from TRBV9 and TRBJ2-5, with 7 nucleotides matching TRBD2. This CDR3 contains 17 residues. CDR1 is SGDLS and CDR2 is YYNGEE in the germline V gene. V lost 1 base and J lost 5; bases outside the gene matches: 14. For the CDR3, the DNA is TGTGCCAGCAGCGTATTGAGGGGAGGGCCGGGAGATGAGACCCAGTACTTC. It translates to CASSVLRGGPGDETQYF.

This chain uses TRBV10-3 with TRBJ2-3; possibly TRBD2 for D (6 bases). Trimming pared 6 bases from V and 4 bases from J, leaving 8 bases between. The CDR3 consists of 12 residues. Germline V gene data show CDR1 as ENHRY and CDR2 as SYGVKD. Here the CDR3 reads CAIRGGADTQYF. In DNA form, the CDR3 reads TGTGCCATCAGGGGCGGGGCAGATACGCAGTATTTT.

This clone was detected once. V is TRBV5-6 and J is TRBJ2-6; 7 bases fit TRBD1. V was clipped by 4 bases and J by 0 bases; unmatched bases: 10. The CDR3 spans 18 residues. The germline V gene has CDR1 SGHDT and CDR2 YYEEEE. This CDR3 is CASSVDRVVVSGANVLTF. DNA for the CDR3: TGTGCCAGCAGCGTAGACAGGGTGGTCGTCTCTGGGGCCAACGTCCTGACTTTC.

The CDR3 bases are TGTGCCAGCAGTTACGACACGAACTATGGCTACACCTTC. Protein: CASSYDTNYGYTF. The chain is built from TRBV6-5 and TRBJ1-2; D ambiguous. The V gene lost 2 bases and the J gene lost 2 bases, with 6 bases spanning the gap. CDR1 and CDR2 from the germline V gene are MNHEY and SVGAGI. The CDR3 is 13 amino acids.

V usage is TRBV29-1 and J usage is TRBJ2-7, with a tentative D call TRBD2 (5 bases). Germline lookup yields CDR1 SQVTM and CDR2 ANQGSEA. The CDR3 covers 13 residues. V was shortened by 6 bases and J by 0 bases, with 12 bases between the two germline ends. This chain's CDR3 is CSVGAGSSYEQYF. The CDR3 bases are TGCAGCGTCGGTGCGGGTAGCTCCTACGAGCAGTACTTC.

This clone was found once. The V and J genes are TRBV7-6 and TRBJ2-5; 9 nucleotides match TRBD1. The V gene end was trimmed by 2 bases and the J gene end by 7 bases; junction bases not matched to a gene: 5. The CDR3 runs 14 residues. Germline assignment: CDR1 SGHVS and CDR2 FNYEAQ. Here the CDR3 reads CASSLLQGAVTQYF. The CDR3, as DNA: TGTGCCAGCAGCTTACTACAGGGGGCCGTGACCCAGTACTTC.

This chain uses TRBV5-1 with TRBJ2-2, with 7 bases fitting TRBD2. Germline CDR1 and CDR2: SGHRS and YFSETQ. The V segment lost 0 bases and the J segment 6 bases; nucleotides outside the gene matches: 11. The CDR3 is 17 amino acids. The CDR3 loop reads CASSLGATTSVPGELFF. CDR3 coding DNA: TGCGCCAGCAGCTTGGGCGCGACAACTAGCGTTCCCGGGGAGCTGTTTTTT.

Notes on this clone: One junction end does not reproduce the germline sequence, and a read error may be involved. The chain uses TRBV7-9 and TRBJ2-1, with a weak D call TRBD2 (6 bases). The CDR3 extends over 15 amino acids. CDR1 SEHNR and CDR2 FQNEAQ come from the germline V gene (reference sequence). CDR3 DNA: TGTTCCAGCAGCTTAGGAGGGACTCTAAGTGATGAGCAGTTCTTC. Its protein is CSSSLGGTLSDEQFF.

The sample holds a few counts of this clone. The chain is built from TRBV29-1 and TRBJ2-7, with D tentatively TRBD1 (6 bases). Germline-derived CDR1 and CDR2 are SQVTM and ANQGSEA. The V and J ends lost 4 bases and 0 bases respectively, with 10 bases between them. The CDR3 spans 13 residues. Here the CDR3 reads CSVGPTGSYEQYF. The CDR3 DNA reads as TGCAGCGTTGGCCCGACAGGCTCCTACGAGCAGTACTTC.

The gene calls are TRBV28 and TRBJ2-7; D is perhaps TRBD1 (5 bases). Germline V gives CDR1 MDHEN, CDR2 SYDVKM. This CDR3 is 14 amino acids long. V was pared by 7 bases and J by 1 base, with 14 bases between. CDR3 DNA: TGTGCCAGCACGCGTATCGCAGGGTCCTACGAGCAGTACTTC. Amino acids: CASTRIAGSYEQYF.

The V and J genes are TRBV28 and TRBJ2-2; 8 bases agree with TRBD1. The CDR3 is made up of 17 amino acids. The V and J ends lost 6 bases and 2 bases, in that order; junction bases with no gene match: 11. From germline, CDR1 is MDHEN and CDR2 SYDVKM. The CDR3 DNA sequence: TGTGCCAGCAGCCTTTTAACCAGGGGGCCTAACACCGGGGAGCTGTTTTTT. Encoded protein: CASSLLTRGPNTGELFF.

The V and J genes are TRBV28 and TRBJ1-2; 8 bases fit TRBD1. V was pared by 10 bases and J by 4 bases, with 11 bases of the junction left unmatched. The CDR3 is 14 amino acids. Germline lookup yields CDR1 MDHEN and CDR2 SYDVKM. The CDR3 DNA follows: TGTGCCACCCGTGAAATGGGACAGGCCTATGGCTACACCTTC. Its translation is CATREMGQAYGYTF.

Details on this clone: In the same sample, other DNA sequences code for this CDR3. V gene TRBV18 combines with J gene TRBJ2-7; D gene ambiguous. CDR3 size: 14 residues. Germline V gives CDR1 KGHSH, CDR2 LQKENI. Trimming removed 0 bases from V and 2 bases from J, with 8 bases in between. CDR3 residues: CASSPPTGTYEQYF. The CDR3 DNA reads TGTGCCAGCTCACCACCGACGGGTACCTACGAGCAGTACTTC.

V and J are TRBV7-9 and TRBJ2-7; D is undetermined. CDR3 length equals 13 residues. Germline CDR1 reads SEHNR; CDR2 reads FQNEAQ (reference sequence). V lost 5 bases, J lost 0 bases, and 8 bases lay in between. The CDR3 region has the DNA TGTGCCAGCAGCCCCGTGTACTCCTACGAGCAGTACTTC. It translates to CASSPVYSYEQYF.

This sequence joins TRBV5-1 and TRBJ1-1, with TRBD1 identical over 9 bases. This CDR3 has 15 residues. V shed 4 bases and J 9 bases; nucleotides not matched to a gene: 13. Germline loops: CDR1 SGHRS, CDR2 YFSETQ. CDR3 sequence: CASSPDKAGQGQAFF. As DNA, the CDR3 is TGCGCCAGCAGCCCGGATAAGGCGGGACAGGGACAAGCTTTCTTT.

The count of this clone is one. The chain uses TRBV9 and TRBJ1-4, with 7 bases identical to TRBD1. CDR1 SGDLS and CDR2 YYNGEE come from the germline V gene. Trimming cost V 4 bases and J 5 bases; bases outside gene matches: 8. CDR3 length equals 15 residues. CDR3 in amino acids: CASSMRQGLNEKLFF. The CDR3 bases are TGTGCCAGCAGCATGAGACAGGGCCTAAATGAAAAACTGTTTTTT.